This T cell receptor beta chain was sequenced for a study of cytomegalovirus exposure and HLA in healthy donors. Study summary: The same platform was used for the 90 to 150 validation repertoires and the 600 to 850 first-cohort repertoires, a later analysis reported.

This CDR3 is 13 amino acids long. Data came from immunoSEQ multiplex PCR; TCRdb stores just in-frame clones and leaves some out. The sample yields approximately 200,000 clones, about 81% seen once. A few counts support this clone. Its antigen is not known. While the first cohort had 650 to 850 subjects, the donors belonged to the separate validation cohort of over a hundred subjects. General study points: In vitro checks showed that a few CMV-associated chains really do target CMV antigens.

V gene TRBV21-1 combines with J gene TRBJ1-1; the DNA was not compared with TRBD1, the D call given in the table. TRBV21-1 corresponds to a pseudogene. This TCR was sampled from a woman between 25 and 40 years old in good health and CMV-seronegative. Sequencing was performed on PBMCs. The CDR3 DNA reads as TGTGCCAGCAGCCTCAGGGGGAACACTGAAGCTTTCTTT. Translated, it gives CASSLRGNTEAFF.